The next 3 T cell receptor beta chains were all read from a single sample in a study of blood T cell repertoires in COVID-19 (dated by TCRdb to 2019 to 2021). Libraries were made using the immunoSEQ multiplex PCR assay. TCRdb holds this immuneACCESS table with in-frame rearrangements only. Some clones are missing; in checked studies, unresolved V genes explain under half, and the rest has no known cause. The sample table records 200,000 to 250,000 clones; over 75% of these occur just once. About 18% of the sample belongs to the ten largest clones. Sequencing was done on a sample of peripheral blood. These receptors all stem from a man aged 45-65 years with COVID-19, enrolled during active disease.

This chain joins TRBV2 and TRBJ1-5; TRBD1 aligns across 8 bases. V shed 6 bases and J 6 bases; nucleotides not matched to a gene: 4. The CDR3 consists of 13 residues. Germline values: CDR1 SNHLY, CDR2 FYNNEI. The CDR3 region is CASRDRDGQPQHF. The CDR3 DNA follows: TGTGCCAGCAGGGACAGGGACGGTCAGCCCCAGCATTTT. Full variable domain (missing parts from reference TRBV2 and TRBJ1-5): EPEVTQTPSHQVTQMGQEVILRCVPISNHLYFYWYRQILGQKVEFLVSFYNNEISEKSEIFDDQFSVERPDGSNFTLKIRSTKLEDSAMYFCASRDRDGQPQHFGDGTRLSIL.

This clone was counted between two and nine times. CDR3 nucleotides: TGTGCCACCAAGTCGTACGGGGACGAGCAGTACTTC. It translates to CATKSYGDEQYF. This chain uses TRBV2 with TRBJ2-7; D may be TRBD2 (5 bases). With 10 bases removed from V and 5 bases from J, the gap between germline ends came to 15 bases. Per the germline V gene, CDR1 is SNHLY and CDR2 is FYNNEI. The CDR3 is 12 residues long.

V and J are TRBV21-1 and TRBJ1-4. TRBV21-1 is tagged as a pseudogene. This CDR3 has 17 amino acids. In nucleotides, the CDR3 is TGTGCCAGCAGCAAATTGGGGCGGAGGGTTGCTAATGAAAAACTGTTTTTT. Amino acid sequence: CASSKLGRRVANEKLFF.